This TCR beta chain comes out of a study of a mutant IDH1 vaccine in newly diagnosed glioma. Across the study: Weeks 35 and 47 hosted visits V12 and V13, respectively.

The V gene lost 5 bases and the J gene lost 4 bases, with 17 bases spanning the gap. Per the germline V gene, CDR1 is MNHEY and CDR2 is SMNVEV (reference sequence). CDR3 length: 15 residues. The method was immunoSEQ multiplex PCR; TCRdb's version includes in-frame clones alone and lacks a portion of them. Found here are 26,000 or so clones, approximately 87% of them singletons; the top ten hold around 31%. Documented time point: week 35, safety follow-up. Every vaccine dose comprised 300 ug of mutant IDH1 20-mer peptide plus topical imiquimod. New WHO grade 3 or 4 IDH1-mutant, ATRX-lost astrocytomas were present in all donors. Study results and caveats: Pseudoprogression seemed unlinked to shifts in top peripheral T cell clonotypes. Detectable vaccine-induced immune responses arose in approximately 93% of patients.

This clone has a handful of counts. Its antigen is unidentified. The genes are TRBV27 and TRBJ2-5; D may correspond to TRBD1 or TRBD2 (5 bases each). The starting material was PBMCs, obtained from a glioma patient whose treatment included an IDH1 peptide vaccine. This TCR came from a man younger than 40 with glioma. CDR3 in amino acids: CASSPGAGSGETQYF. The CDR3 DNA is TGTGCCAGCAGTCCCGGGGCAGGGTCAGGAGAGACCCAGTACTTC.